Each of the 29 T cell receptor beta chains below was sequenced from the same sample in a study of blood T cells in healthy people across ages. A second PCR, run for 7 to 11 cycles, used a sample-barcoded 5' primer plus a J-beta primer mix. TCRdb re-derived calls from the 5' RACE reads in MiXCR, one entry per CDR3 protein. Counted here are approximately 1.5 million distinct CDR3 sequences, around 35% occurring once; the ten biggest clones make up about 11%. Sample: blood. These receptors were taken from a woman aged 25 to 39 in good health.

The chain couples TRBV7-9 to TRBJ1-1; 12 bases are a match to TRBD1. Germline CDR1 and CDR2: SEHNR and FQNEAQ (reference sequence). Trimming at V came to 5 bases and at J to 7 bases, leaving 8 bases not matched to a gene. The CDR3 is 15 residues long. The chain's CDR3 is CASSGRDRGRVEAFF. As DNA, the CDR3 is TGTGCCAGCAGCGGCCGGGACAGGGGGCGGGTTGAAGCTTTCTTT.

This clonotype was counted only a few times. This chain uses TRBV5-1 with TRBJ2-7; 10 positions agree with TRBD1. CDR3 length: 17 residues. Germline V CDR1 and CDR2: SGHRS, YFSETQ. Losses at the gene ends were 4 bases for V and 2 bases for J; bases not matched to a gene: 12. CDR3 coding DNA: TGCGCCAGCAGCCCGGGGACAGGGGACAAATACCCCTACGAGCAGTACTTC. Translated, it gives CASSPGTGDKYPYEQYF.

J is TRBJ1-5 and V is TRBV20-1; D not certain. CDR3 size: 14 residues. Trimming shortened V by 3 bases and J by 2 bases, and 11 bases separated the two germline ends. Germline V gene sequence: CDR1 DFQATT, CDR2 SNEGSKA (reference sequence). CDR3 residues: CSASPPERNQPQHF. Written as DNA, the CDR3 is TGCAGTGCTAGTCCCCCCGAACGCAATCAGCCCCAGCATTTT.

In its sample, this clonotype was seen a few times. V gene TRBV20-1 combines with J gene TRBJ2-4; TRBD2 agrees at 8 bases. Germline V CDR1 and CDR2: DFQATT, SNEGSKA (reference sequence). V lost 5 bases, J lost 8 bases, and 8 bases stayed unmatched. The CDR3 sequence is 13 residues long. The CDR3 spells CSAPRGGRDIQYF. The CDR3 DNA reads TGCAGTGCTCCACGGGGGGGAAGGGACATTCAGTACTTC.

V gene TRBV7-8 combines with J gene TRBJ2-7; D is undetermined. V gave up 0 bases and J gave up 2 bases, with 11 bases separating them. Germline CDR1 is SGHVS and CDR2 is FQNEAQ. The CDR3 runs 15 residues. CDR3 in DNA: TGTGCCAGCAGCTTAGCGCCTGGGCAGGCCTACGAGCAGTACTTC. Amino acid sequence: CASSLAPGQAYEQYF.

This clonotype was detected only a few times. At one of its ends the junction is not consistent with the germline gene, which may arise from a read error. The chain has TRBV12-3 or TRBV12-4 and TRBJ2-7, with 8 bases fitting TRBD2. The CDR3 has 15 amino acids. The DNA for the CDR3 is TGTGCCAGCAGTTTTGGAGACGGGGGGGCCTACGGGCAGTACTTC. Translated: CASSFGDGGAYGQYF.

Of note for this clonotype: A far larger clone is one nucleotide away, so this likely arose from a read error. The rearrangement links TRBV12-3 or TRBV12-4 to TRBJ2-5; TRBD2 matches 7 bases. This CDR3 is built from 14 residues. The CDR3 reads CASSPLAGQETRYF. The CDR3 DNA reads as TGTGCCAGCAGCCCTTTAGCGGGTCAAGAGACCCGGTACTTC.

The chain combines TRBV6-2 or TRBV6-3 with TRBJ1-2; 7 bases align to TRBD1. J gave up 4 bases and V 4 bases, and 6 bases lay outside the gene matches. The CDR3 consists of 14 residues. CDR1 is MNHEY and CDR2 is SVGEGT in the germline V gene. CDR3 amino acids: CASSSWDSIYGYTF. CDR3 in DNA: TGTGCCAGCAGTTCCTGGGACAGCATCTATGGCTACACCTTC.

The chain links TRBV11-2 to TRBJ2-5, with 7 bases fitting TRBD2. Per the germline V gene, CDR1 is SGHAT and CDR2 is FQNNGV. V lost 4 bases to trimming and J lost 5 bases; unmatched junction nucleotides: 7. The CDR3 contains 14 residues. CDR3 sequence: CASSWTRRRETQYF. The CDR3 DNA sequence: TGTGCCAGCAGCTGGACTAGGCGCCGGGAGACCCAGTACTTC.

This chain links TRBV6-1 with TRBJ1-1, with D hard to call. V was trimmed by 6 bases and J by 11 bases, leaving 13 bases between them. Germline V gene data show CDR1 as MNHNS and CDR2 as SASEGT. The CDR3 is 11 residues long. CDR3 nucleotide sequence: TGTGCCAGCAGGGGCCTATTACGGGCTTTCTTT. It translates to CASRGLLRAFF.

About this clonotype: This sequence may be a read error, since a much larger clone differs from it by one base. J is TRBJ2-7 and V is TRBV29-1; D is ambiguous. This CDR3 contains 15 residues. V lost 3 bases, J lost 12 bases, and 27 bases lay in between. CDR1 SQVTM and CDR2 ANQGSEA come from the germline V gene. CDR3 sequence (DNA): TGCAGCGTTGACGGACGGGCGCGTCGAGGAGAGACCCTGTACTTC. Protein sequence: CSVDGRARRGETLYF.

J is TRBJ1-1 and V is TRBV6-2 or TRBV6-3; TRBD1 is a possible D gene (6 bases). This CDR3 has 14 amino acids. Germline loops: CDR1 MNHEY, CDR2 SVGEGT. V gave up 10 bases and J gave up 5 bases, with 20 bases separating them. CDR3 protein: CANKEGGPRTEAFF. CDR3 coding DNA: TGTGCCAACAAGGAGGGGGGCCCTAGGACTGAAGCTTTCTTT.

The gene calls are TRBV10-3 and TRBJ2-3, with 10 bases aligning to TRBD2. Germline CDR1 ENHRY, CDR2 SYGVKD. V shed 0 bases, J shed 8 bases, and the junction held 5 bases outside the gene matches. CDR3 length: 15 residues. The DNA of the CDR3 is TGTGCCATCAGTGAGTCGAGCGGGGGGGCAAGTACGCAGTATTTT. As protein: CAISESSGGASTQYF.

This clonotype was detected only a few times. The chain uses TRBV9 and TRBJ2-5; the match to TRBD2 covers 8 bases. This CDR3 has 14 residues. CDR1 is SGDLS and CDR2 is YYNGEE in the germline V gene. J gave up 5 bases and V 0 bases, and 3 bases lay outside the gene matches. The CDR3 reads CASSVGPSGETQYF. DNA for the CDR3: TGTGCCAGCAGCGTAGGTCCTAGCGGGGAGACCCAGTACTTC.

This chain connects TRBV15 to TRBJ2-5; TRBD2 might be the D (5 bases). Germline V gives CDR1 LNHNV, CDR2 YYDKDF (reference sequence). The CDR3 has 11 amino acids. The V and J ends lost 5 bases and 11 bases respectively, with 12 bases between them. The CDR3, as DNA: TGTGCCACCAGCGGGTCCGGGGAGCAGTACTTC. Encoded protein: CATSGSGEQYF.

As regards this clonotype: A much larger clone lies a single base off, so this may be a read error. The V and J genes are TRBV29-1 and TRBJ2-4; tentatively, D is TRBD2 (5 bases). The CDR3 runs 12 residues. The germline V gene has CDR1 SQVTM and CDR2 ANQGSEA. V was pared by 3 bases and J by 13 bases, with 16 bases between. The CDR3 nucleotides are TGCAGCGTTGATGGAGGCCAAGAGGCCCAGTACTTC. It translates to CSVDGGQEAQYF.

This clonotype appeared many times. This chain links TRBV6-6 with TRBJ2-5; D tentatively fits TRBD1 or TRBD2 (5 bases each). The CDR3 loop spans 16 amino acids. V was trimmed by 0 bases and J by 5 bases, leaving 16 bases between them. From germline, CDR1 is MNHNY and CDR2 SVGAGI (reference sequence). Written as DNA, the CDR3 is TGTGCCAGCAGTTACTCGAACCAGGGACGAGGGGAGACCCAGTACTTC. Translated, it gives CASSYSNQGRGETQYF.

This clonotype was detected many times. The V and J genes are TRBV4-1 and TRBJ2-1; D not certain. The CDR3 covers 14 residues. V lost 0 bases, J lost 2 bases, and 5 bases lay in between. CDR1 MGHRA and CDR2 YSYEKL come from the germline V gene. The CDR3 sequence is CASSQEVAYNEQFF. The CDR3 bases are TGCGCCAGCAGCCAAGAGGTGGCCTACAATGAGCAGTTCTTC.

A few counts support this clonotype. This chain connects TRBV6-2 or TRBV6-3 to TRBJ1-2; D is perhaps TRBD1 (5 bases). V was shortened by 8 bases and J by 2 bases, with 9 bases between the two germline ends. This CDR3 is 12 amino acids long. The germline V gene has CDR1 MNHEY and CDR2 SVGEGT. The CDR3 DNA is TGTGCCAGCCAGTCAGGGAACTATGGCTACACCTTC. It specifies CASQSGNYGYTF.

The chain links TRBV9 to TRBJ2-3, with 7 bases fitting TRBD1. This CDR3 spans 14 amino acids. V dropped 4 bases and J dropped 2; count of bases not matched to a gene: 4. The germline V gene encodes CDR1 SGDLS and CDR2 YYNGEE. CDR3 residues: CASSYDRDTDTQYF. CDR3 sequence (DNA): TGTGCCAGCAGCTACGACAGGGACACAGATACGCAGTATTTT.

The gene calls are TRBV6-7 and TRBJ1-6; D unresolved. TRBV6-7 is marked as an open reading frame, function uncertain. The V gene lost 6 bases and the J gene lost 5 bases, with 11 bases spanning the gap. The CDR3 runs 14 residues. The CDR3 protein is CASRPQADNSPLHF. CDR3 nucleotide sequence: TGTGCCAGCAGGCCTCAGGCAGATAATTCACCCCTCCACTTT.

J is TRBJ2-7 and V is TRBV6-1; no clear D gene. V lost 5 bases and J 3 bases, leaving 14 bases between the germline ends. The CDR3 length is 14 residues. CDR1 is MNHNS, CDR2 SASEGT, per germline. CDR3 in DNA: TGTGCCAGCAGTCCCTTGGTCACGGACTACGAGCAGTACTTC. Amino acid sequence: CASSPLVTDYEQYF.

Comments on this clonotype: A much larger clone lies a single base off, so this may be a read error. The chain employs TRBV29-1 and TRBJ2-1; D is perhaps TRBD1 (6 bases). The J call may be faulty, since TRBJ2-7 better matches the DNA end. Germline CDR1 reads SQVTM; CDR2 reads ANQGSEA. This CDR3 is built from 14 residues. The DNA of the CDR3 is TGCAGCCTTGGACCGGCAGGGGCCCACAATGAGCAGTACTTC. This codes for CSLGPAGAHNEQYF.

In its sample, this clonotype was seen a few times. The rearrangement links TRBV6-1 to TRBJ2-7, with 11 bases that match TRBD2. The J segment lost 7 bases and the V segment lost 0 bases, leaving 8 bases of the junction unmatched. The CDR3 runs to 16 residues. The V gene's germline CDR1 is MNHNS and CDR2 SASEGT. Here the CDR3 reads CASSEAVSGGVWEQYF. The CDR3, as DNA: TGTGCCAGCAGTGAAGCGGTTAGCGGGGGGGTGTGGGAGCAGTACTTC.

In this sample, this clonotype turned up a few times. The V call is TRBV7-9, the J call TRBJ1-2; the D gene is possibly TRBD1 (5 bases). The CDR3 covers 16 residues. V was shortened by 5 bases and J by 7 bases, with 23 bases between the two germline ends. The germline CDR1 and CDR2 sequences are SEHNR and FQNEAQ (reference sequence). The CDR3 DNA reads as TGTGCCAGCAGCCGGGATGCAGCCTTGCGGGGGAGTGGCTACACCTTC. Protein: CASSRDAALRGSGYTF.

The genes are TRBV15 and TRBJ2-4, with 11 positions matching TRBD1. The germline CDR1 and CDR2 sequences are LNHNV and YYDKDF (reference sequence). Trimming cost V 1 base and J 7 bases; bases outside gene matches: 3. The CDR3 runs to 15 residues. The CDR3, as DNA: TGTGCCACCAGCAGAGTTGGGGACAGGGGGAACATTCAGTACTTC. This gives the protein CATSRVGDRGNIQYF.

About this clonotype itself: A much larger clone differs from this one at a single base, so this may be a read error. The chain is built from TRBV7-3 and TRBJ2-3; D not certain. CDR1 is SGHTA and CDR2 is FQGTGA in the germline V gene. This CDR3 is 14 amino acids long. V lost 5 bases and J 6 bases, leaving 15 bases between the germline ends. CDR3: CASSQRIGWDTQYF. The CDR3 nucleotides read TGTGCCAGCAGCCAAAGGATAGGTTGGGATACGCAGTATTTT.

This clonotype showed up just a few times. The chain uses TRBV4-1 and TRBJ1-5, with D possibly being TRBD1 (6 bases). Looked up from germline, CDR1 is MGHRA and CDR2 is YSYEKL. Trimming removed 4 bases from V and 3 bases from J, with 16 bases in between. The CDR3 has 16 amino acids. The chain's CDR3 is CASSRLIGQPNQPQHF. CDR3 nucleotides: TGCGCCAGCAGCCGCCTGATAGGACAGCCCAATCAGCCCCAGCATTTT.

The chain recombines TRBV15 with TRBJ1-6, with 8 bases matching TRBD1. The CDR3 totals 15 residues. Germline V gives CDR1 LNHNV, CDR2 YYDKDF (reference sequence). The V and J ends lost 4 bases and 7 bases, in that order; junction bases with no gene match: 6. As DNA, the CDR3 is TGTGCCACCAGCACAGAGACAGGGGTAAATTCACCCCTCCACTTT. Protein product: CATSTETGVNSPLHF.